Detailed here is one T cell receptor (beta chain). This clonotype was counted ten times or more. Its antigen remains unidentified. Nothing much larger sits one base from this clone, and base qualities are not available. The entry originates in a study of regulatory T cells in long-lasting Graves disease (dated by TCRdb to the early 2020s). Study-level background: Persistent Graves' disease meant more than 5 years of antithyroid drug treatment with TSH receptor autoantibodies that stayed positive. This study used TCR sequencing and RNA sequencing of peripheral blood to compare persistent Graves' disease patients against newly diagnosed Graves' disease patients. The study took place in China and was registered as a clinical trial. A total of about 35 samples underwent TCR sequencing, from about 13 patients with persistent Graves' disease and roughly 20 patients with newly diagnosed Graves' disease. Antithyroid drugs had been taken for approximately 10 years on average by persistent Graves' disease patients in the clinical cohort. What the study reported, not specific to this receptor: Persistent patients shared more public clonotypes among themselves (around 3,000) than newly diagnosed patients did (more than 850). The authors acknowledged the small sample size as a limitation that may reduce accuracy. Only the TCR beta chain was sequenced and analyzed. Because the primary lesion, thyroid tissue, could not be accessed, the study looked at peripheral blood alone. Persistent Graves' disease patients showed lower TCR Shannon entropy and fewer highly expanded clones than newly diagnosed patients, suggesting clonal expansion. TRBV28, TRBJ1-2 and TRBJ2-5 were preferentially used in persistent disease, while TRBV20-1 and TRBJ2-1 were favored in newly diagnosed disease.

Libraries were constructed by multiplex PCR. Reads for this sample came from an Illumina HiSeq 4000. To build TCR beta libraries, CDR3 regions were amplified by Arm-PCR using iRepertoire HTBI primers. Gel purification was performed on PCR products prior to sequencing. On the authors' methods: Across samples, some 62 TRBV and approximately 15 TRBJ segments were identified and used for gene usage analysis of CDR3 amino acid clonotypes. Filtered high-quality paired reads were merged into contigs using COPE and FqMerger. BLAST was used to align contigs to the IMGT TRBV, TRBD and TRBJ reference genes, and CDR3 was defined following IMGT. Clonotypes above 0.1% frequency were classified as highly expanded clones. Shannon entropy served as the measure of repertoire diversity, while the Gini coefficient captured V-J evenness. Public clonotypes were defined as clonotypes shared by more than one individual. TCRdb applied fastp at Q25 and MiXCR to the public reads, then kept only in-frame beta chains. Under each unique CDR3 protein, matching rows form one entry showing the most common genes and DNA. It is TCRdb's table, rather than the study itself, that gives the V and J calls and clone size. The sample data list about 470,000 distinct CDR3 sequences, and under 25% of these were observed just once. The ten largest clones represent roughly 7% of the sample.

At the junction V is shortened by 6 bases and J by 5 bases, with 10 bases in between. Including cysteine and phenylalanine, the CDR3 has 12 amino acids. The sequence is cut down to CDR3 DNA, 36 bases in frame from base 1. The sample's time point label is to be understood as: persistent/refractory GD, antithyroid drugs over 5 years with positive TRAb. RNA was extracted from PBMCs in TRIzol for both TCR sequencing and RNA sequencing. The diagnosis of Graves' disease followed American Thyroid Association guidelines. Patients were recruited from an endocrinology department in Xi'an, China. Each patient gave about 9.1 milliliters of peripheral blood, collected in an EDTA anticoagulant tube. Ficoll Paque Plus density gradient separation was used to isolate PBMCs, and no further T cell sorting was performed. RNA quality was checked with an Agilent 2100 Bioanalyzer and agarose gel, and concentration with a NanoDrop 2000.

The sequence was obtained from a female donor with Graves disease. The receptor chain draws on TRBV12-3 or TRBV12-4 and TRBJ1-2, with the D gene not clear enough to name. Sequencing was performed on peripheral blood mononuclear cells (PBMCs), taken when the disease was refractory, from a patient treated with antithyroid drugs. The DNA reads as follows: TGTGCCAGCAGCTTCGGGTCGTATGGCTACACCTTC. Its protein is CASSFGSYGYTF.